This is a list of T cell receptor beta chains from one sample in a study of beta chain features in type 1 diabetes. Assay used: immunoSEQ multiplex PCR; TCRdb lists only in-frame clones, some missing. The sample carries 310,000 or so clones, around 16% recorded once. Sequencing input: naive CD4+ T cells from blood. These receptors were taken from a man between 18 and 35 years old with type 1 diabetes. Each CDR3 is given with its conserved first and last residue. The D gene is left open where the match is weak. Clone size appears in some rows only: once, few, many, or a class for an expanded clone.

d_call	clone_size	v_call	j_call	cdr3_aa	cdr3_nt
TRBD1	NA	TRBV15	TRBJ2-7	CATRKGTGVYEQYF	TGTGCCACCAGAAAGGGGACAGGGGTCTACGAGCAGTACTTC
NA	NA	TRBV29-1	TRBJ1-2	CSVDGQPYGYTF	TGCAGCGTTGACGGTCAACCCTATGGCTACACCTTC
TRBD1	NA	TRBV18	TRBJ1-2	CASSPSGQGGANYGYTF	TGTGCCAGCTCACCATCCGGACAGGGGGGGGCTAACTATGGCTACACCTTC
NA	NA	TRBV27	TRBJ2-5	CASSGRGRDVQETQYF	TGTGCCAGCAGCGGCAGGGGCAGAGACGTCCAAGAGACCCAGTACTTC
NA	NA	TRBV21-1	TRBJ1-5	CASHRNQPQHF	TGTGCCAGCCACCGGAATCAGCCCCAGCATTTT
TRBD2	NA	TRBV5-1	TRBJ2-3	CASSLEASGSGGDTQYF	TGCGCCAGCAGCTTGGAGGCTAGCGGGAGTGGTGGAGATACGCAGTATTTT
NA	few	TRBV7-2	TRBJ2-5	CASSPPSRETQYF	TGTGCCAGCAGCCCCCCCTCCCGGGAGACCCAGTACTTC
TRBD2	NA	TRBV5-4	TRBJ2-3	CASSSTTSGASTDTQYF	TGTGCCAGCAGCTCCACAACTAGCGGGGCTAGCACAGATACGCAGTATTTT
NA	few	TRBV30	TRBJ2-7	CAWSFVYEQYF	TGTGCCTGGAGTTTTGTTTACGAGCAGTACTTC
NA	few	TRBV19	TRBJ1-1	CASSTFLIYRITEAFF	TGTGCCAGTAGTACCTTTCTGATCTACAGGATCACTGAAGCTTTCTTT
TRBD2	few	TRBV5-1	TRBJ2-4	CASSPNPLAGGPTAKNIQYF	TGCGCCAGCAGCCCGAACCCACTAGCGGGAGGCCCGACAGCCAAAAACATTCAGTACTTC
NA	NA	TRBV2	TRBJ2-6	CASSEEGTGANVLTF	TGTGCCAGCAGTGAGGAGGGGACTGGGGCCAACGTCCTGACTTTC
NA	few	TRBV11-2	TRBJ2-1	CASSLSSSHEQFF	TGTGCCAGCAGCTTATCCTCGTCCCATGAGCAGTTCTTC
NA	NA	TRBV15	TRBJ2-7	CATSRERYEQYF	TGTGCCACCAGCAGAGAACGGTACGAGCAGTACTTC
NA	few	TRBV5-1	TRBJ2-1	CASSLGSAGNEQFF	TGCGCCAGCAGCTTGGGTAGCGCAGGCAATGAGCAGTTCTTC
NA	few	TRBV9	TRBJ2-7	CASSVGSDRPSYEQYF	TGTGCCAGCAGCGTAGGTAGTGATCGTCCCTCCTACGAGCAGTACTTC
NA	few	TRBV5-1	TRBJ2-5	CASSLSRTETQYF	TGCGCCAGCAGCTTGAGCCGTACGGAGACCCAGTACTTC
NA	few	TRBV28	TRBJ1-5	CASSLVVNQPQHF	TGTGCCAGCAGTCTTGTCGTCAATCAGCCCCAGCATTTT
NA	few	TRBV19	TRBJ1-2	CASNPGTGRYTF	TGTGCCAGTAACCCGGGGACTGGCCGCTACACCTTC
NA	few	TRBV7-9	TRBJ1-2	CASSLTGTPGVYTF	TGTGCCAGCAGCCTGACCGGGACTCCAGGAGTCTACACCTTC